This T cell receptor beta chain was recovered during a study of lymphopenia after photon versus proton radiotherapy. This table comes from immunoSEQ multiplex PCR, and its TCRdb copy is limited to in-frame clones, with some not included. The sample carries approximately 35,000 clones, around 90% recorded once. Deletions cut 10 bases from V and 0 bases from J, with 12 bases between. CDR1 and CDR2 (germline): MDHEN, SYDVKM. CDR3 size: 14 residues. The chain joins TRBV28 to TRBJ1-4; D is perhaps TRBD1 (5 bases). Material: peripheral blood, obtained from a patient treated with photon-based radiotherapy. This sequence was found in a woman between 45 and 65 years old with pancreatic cancer. CDR3 DNA: TGTGCCACCCGGGACTTCGCAACTAATGAAAAACTGTTTTTT. Translating gives CATRDFATNEKLFF.